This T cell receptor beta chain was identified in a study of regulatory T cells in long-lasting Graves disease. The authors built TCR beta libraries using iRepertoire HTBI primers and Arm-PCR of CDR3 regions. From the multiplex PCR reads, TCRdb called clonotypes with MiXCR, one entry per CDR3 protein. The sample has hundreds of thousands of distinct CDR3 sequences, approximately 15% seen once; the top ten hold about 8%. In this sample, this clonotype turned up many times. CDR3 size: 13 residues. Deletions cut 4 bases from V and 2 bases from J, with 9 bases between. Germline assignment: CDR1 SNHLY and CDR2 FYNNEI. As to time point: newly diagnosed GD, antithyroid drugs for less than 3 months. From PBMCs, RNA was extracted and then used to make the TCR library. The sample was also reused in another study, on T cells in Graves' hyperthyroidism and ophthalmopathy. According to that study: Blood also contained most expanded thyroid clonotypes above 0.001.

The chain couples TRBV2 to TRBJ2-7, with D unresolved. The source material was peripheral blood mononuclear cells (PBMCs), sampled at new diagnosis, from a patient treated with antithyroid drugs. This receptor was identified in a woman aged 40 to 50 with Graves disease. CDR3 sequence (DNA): TGTGCCAGCAGTGGATTAGAAGCCTACGAGCAGTACTTC. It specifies CASSGLEAYEQYF.